The rows below give T cell receptor beta chains drawn from one sample of a study of blood T cell repertoires in COVID-19. Profiled with immunoSEQ multiplex PCR; TCRdb holds only in-frame clones, not every one. This sample yields around 300,000 clones, of which about 82% are seen a single time; 6% to 9% belongs to the top ten. Material: peripheral blood. The receptors stem from a human donor in a cohort sampled during active COVID-19. Each CDR3 is given with its conserved first and last residue. The D gene is left open where the match is weak. A row's size may be missing; if present it is once, few, many or a size class.

TRBV29-1,TRBJ2-7,TRBD1,-,CSVEGQNSYEQYF,TGCAGCGTTGAGGGACAGAACTCCTACGAGCAGTACTTC
TRBV4-1,TRBJ1-2,TRBD1,-,CASSLTQTGSAYGYTF,TGCGCCAGCAGCCTGACCCAGACAGGGTCGGCCTATGGCTACACCTTC
TRBV3-1/TRBV3-2,TRBJ2-7,-,-,CASSQVGGAYEQYF,TGTGCCAGCAGCCAAGTTGGGGGCGCCTACGAGCAGTACTTC
TRBV27,TRBJ2-1,TRBD1,once,CASSPRSRGSNEQFF,TGTGCCAGCAGCCCCCGTAGCAGGGGGTCCAATGAGCAGTTCTTC
TRBV5-4,TRBJ2-5,TRBD2,-,CASSSGLASQETQYF,TGTGCCAGCAGCTCAGGACTAGCGAGTCAAGAGACCCAGTACTTC
TRBV6-1,TRBJ1-1,TRBD1,-,CASSVGDSHWGLNTEAFF,TGTGCCAGCAGTGTAGGGGACAGCCACTGGGGGCTGAACACTGAAGCTTTCTTT
TRBV5-4,TRBJ2-7,TRBD2,many,CASSSGLAGAKPDF,TGTGCCAGCAGCTCCGGACTAGCGGGGGCCAAACCGGACTTC
TRBV25-1,TRBJ2-1,TRBD2,-,CASSEAGLAYNEQFF,TGTGCCAGCAGCGAGGCGGGACTAGCCTACAATGAGCAGTTCTTC
TRBV27,TRBJ2-1,TRBD1,-,CASSWDRAYNEQFF,TGTGCCAGCAGTTGGGACAGGGCCTACAATGAGCAGTTCTTC
TRBV2,TRBJ1-2,-,-,CASVQRQGTYRYTF,TGTGCCAGCGTCCAAAGGCAGGGTACCTATCGCTACACCTTC
TRBV7-3,TRBJ2-1,-,-,CASSLGGSYNEQFF,TGTGCCAGCAGCTTAGGGGGGTCCTACAATGAGCAGTTCTTC
TRBV24-1,TRBJ2-2,TRBD1,-,CATSDDRATNTGELFF,TGTGCCACCAGTGACGACAGGGCGACGAACACCGGGGAGCTGTTTTTT
TRBV6-5,TRBJ2-1,-,-,CASSHRNNEQFF,TGTGCCAGCAGTCACAGAAACAATGAGCAGTTCTTC
TRBV5-1,TRBJ1-3,-,-,CASSVGTNSGNTIYF,TGCGCCAGCTCCGTCGGGACAAACTCTGGAAACACCATATATTTT
TRBV9,TRBJ1-4,-,-,CASSVGMGGKLFF,TGTGCCAGCAGCGTAGGGATGGGGGGAAAACTGTTTTTT
TRBV19,TRBJ1-4,-,-,CASSPRDFSFSEKLFF,TGTGCCAGTAGTCCTCGGGACTTCTCTTTCAGTGAAAAACTGTTTTTT
TRBV18,TRBJ2-4,-,-,CASSPQGGMAWVQYF,TGTGCCAGCTCACCTCAGGGGGGCATGGCTTGGGTTCAGTACTTC
TRBV30,TRBJ1-5,-,-,CAWSVSSGRNQPQHF,TGTGCCTGGAGTGTATCGTCAGGGCGCAATCAGCCCCAGCATTTT
TRBV18,TRBJ1-6,TRBD1,-,CASSSGDSSYNSPLHF,TGTGCCAGCTCGTCAGGGGACAGCTCCTATAATTCACCCCTCCACTTT